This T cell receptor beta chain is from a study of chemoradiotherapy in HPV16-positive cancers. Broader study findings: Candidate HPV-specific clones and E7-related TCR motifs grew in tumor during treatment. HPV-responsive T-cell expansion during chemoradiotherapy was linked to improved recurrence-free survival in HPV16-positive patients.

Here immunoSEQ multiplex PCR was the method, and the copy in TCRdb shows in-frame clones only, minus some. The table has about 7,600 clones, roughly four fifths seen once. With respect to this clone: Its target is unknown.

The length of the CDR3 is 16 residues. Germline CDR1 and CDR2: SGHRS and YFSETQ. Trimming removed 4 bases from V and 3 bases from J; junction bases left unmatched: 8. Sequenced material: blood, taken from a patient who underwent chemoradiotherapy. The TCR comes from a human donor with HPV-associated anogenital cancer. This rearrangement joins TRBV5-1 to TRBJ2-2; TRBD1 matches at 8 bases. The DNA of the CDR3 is TGCGCCAGCAGCAATACCGGGACAGGAGACACCGGGGAGCTGTTTTTT. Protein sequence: CASSNTGTGDTGELFF. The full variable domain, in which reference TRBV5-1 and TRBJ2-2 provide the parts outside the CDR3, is KAGVTQTPRYLIKTRGQQVTLSCSPISGHRSVSWYQQTPGQGLQFLFEYFSETQRNKGNFPGRFSGRQFSNSRSEMNVSTLELGDSALYLCASSNTGTGDTGELFFGEGSRLTVL.